This T cell receptor beta chain was sequenced for a study of T cell responses to AZD1222 COVID-19 vaccine. The study's findings and limits: It should be noted that donors were predominantly white British and more often female, and clonal diversity was possibly underestimated.

Libraries were prepared by immunoSEQ multiplex PCR; TCRdb keeps only in-frame clonotypes and omits some of them. The sample lists approximately 180,000 clones, around nine tenths occurring once. Germline V lookup: CDR1 GTSNPN, CDR2 SVGIG (reference sequence). V lost 0 bases to trimming and J lost 7 bases, with 10 bases between them. The CDR3 contains 13 residues. This clone showed up just once. The antigen is not known. The chain uses TRBV30 and TRBJ1-5, with a possible D match to TRBD1 (5 bases). Specimen: peripheral blood, collected on day 0 of AZD1222 vaccination. The receptor was derived from an adult in good health. The CDR3 loop reads CAWSVQERQPQHF. The CDR3 DNA is TGTGCCTGGAGTGTACAGGAGCGACAGCCCCAGCATTTT.